Presented here are 20 T cell receptor beta chains from one specimen sequenced in a study of shared clonotypes between healthy human individuals. The protocol was immunoSEQ multiplex PCR, while the TCRdb copy is restricted to in-frame clones and leaves out a portion. The sample lists hundreds of thousands of clones, around 87% occurring once. Sequencing input: memory CD8+ T cells sorted from blood. Indicated subset: CD45RO+ cells pooled with CCR7-negative TemRA cells. These receptors originate from a man between 18 and 35 years old in good health.

The chain carries TRBV11-2 and TRBJ2-2; perhaps D is TRBD1 or TRBD2 (6 bases each). Germline assignment: CDR1 SGHAT and CDR2 FQNNGV. The CDR3 has 16 residues. Deletions cut 1 base from V and 5 bases from J, with 14 bases between. CDR3 amino acids: CASSLVRGPVTGELFF. The CDR3 DNA is TGTGCCAGCAGCTTAGTACGGGGGCCGGTAACCGGGGAGCTGTTTTTT.

This chain connects TRBV7-9 to TRBJ2-7; 7 nucleotides line up with TRBD1. The CDR3 has 16 amino acids. Germline V gene data show CDR1 as SEHNR and CDR2 as FQNEAQ (reference sequence). V lost 3 bases and J lost 3; bases outside the gene matches: 11. CDR3 nucleotides: TGTGCCAGCAGCTTTAACACGGGACAGCTAATCTACGAGCAGTACTTC. This translates into CASSFNTGQLIYEQYF.

This clone was seen repeatedly, ten times or more. The V gene is TRBV7-9, the J gene TRBJ1-1; D is possibly TRBD1 (5 bases). In germline, CDR1 is SEHNR, CDR2 FQNEAQ (reference sequence). There are 14 residues in the CDR3. V gave up 5 bases and J gave up 1 base, with 11 bases separating them. The CDR3 reads CASSPSGGNTEAFF. As DNA, the CDR3 is TGTGCCAGCAGCCCATCCGGGGGGAACACTGAAGCTTTCTTT.

This clone was seen a handful of times. The gene calls are TRBV6-6 and TRBJ1-5; D possibly corresponds to TRBD1 (5 bases). This CDR3 comprises 13 residues. Trimming removed 8 bases at V and 2 bases at J, with 10 bases between. The germline CDR1 and CDR2 sequences are MNHNY and SVGAGI (reference sequence). CDR3 in DNA: TGTGCCAGCGACGCGGGGCGCAATCAGCCCCAGCATTTT. Translating it yields CASDAGRNQPQHF.

Notes on this clone: A read error likely explains this, since a far larger clone differs by one base. The CDR3 reads CAISEAMASGDSNEQFF. The CDR3 nucleotides read TGTGCCATCAGTGAGGCCATGGCTAGCGGGGACAGCAATGAGCAGTTCTTC. The J gene is TRBJ2-1, the V gene TRBV10-3, with 9 positions matching TRBD2. The CDR3 consists of 17 residues. V was clipped by 2 bases and J by 6 bases; unmatched bases: 11. Germline lookup yields CDR1 ENHRY and CDR2 SYGVKD.

This clone was picked up one time. V gene TRBV10-3 combines with J gene TRBJ1-4, with 9 bases matching TRBD1. J lost 7 bases, V lost 4 bases, and 4 bases had no gene match. CDR3 length equals 14 residues. Germline CDR1 ENHRY, CDR2 SYGVKD. The CDR3 nucleotides read TGTGCCATCAGTGCCGGGACAGGGTTTGAAAAACTGTTTTTT. This encodes CAISAGTGFEKLFF.

The V gene is TRBV6-5, the J gene TRBJ2-5, with unresolved D. Trimming pared 4 bases from V and 4 bases from J, leaving 10 bases between. The length of the CDR3 is 13 residues. The germline V gene encodes CDR1 MNHEY and CDR2 SVGAGI. CDR3 coding DNA: TGTGCCAGCAGTTTGGTCCCTGTAGAGACCCAGTACTTC. Translated, it gives CASSLVPVETQYF.

The V gene is TRBV4-3, the J gene TRBJ2-5, with D possibly being TRBD1 (6 bases). CDR3 length equals 14 residues. Germline V gene data show CDR1 as LGHNA and CDR2 as YSLEER. V gave up 0 bases and J gave up 5 bases, with 10 bases separating them. The CDR3 bases are TGCGCCAGCAGCCAAGATTTAAGGGGGGAGACCCAGTACTTC. This gives the protein CASSQDLRGETQYF.

This chain uses TRBV2 with TRBJ2-1; the D gene is possibly TRBD1 (5 bases). Trimming cost V 6 bases and J 3 bases, with 15 bases left between them. CDR1 and CDR2 from the germline V gene are SNHLY and FYNNEI. The CDR3 contains 15 residues. The CDR3 here is CASRGTGVFYNEQFF. CDR3 nucleotides: TGTGCCAGCAGGGGAACAGGAGTTTTCTACAATGAGCAGTTCTTC.

This clone came up many times. The chain has TRBV7-9 and TRBJ2-1; D is unresolved. Trimming cost V 3 bases and J 3 bases, with 6 bases left between them. Germline CDR1 and CDR2: SEHNR and FQNEAQ (reference sequence). There are 13 residues in the CDR3. The CDR3 DNA follows: TGTGCCAGCAGCTTTCCAAGCTACAATGAGCAGTTCTTC. Amino acids: CASSFPSYNEQFF.

This clone was found once. The chain recombines TRBV9 with TRBJ2-1; TRBD2 aligns across 11 bases. CDR1 is SGDLS and CDR2 is YYNGEE in the germline V gene. V dropped 4 bases and J dropped 7; count of bases not matched to a gene: 7. The CDR3 loop spans 15 amino acids. Here the CDR3 reads CASSPGTSGWNEQFF. The CDR3 nucleotides read TGTGCCAGCAGCCCAGGGACTAGCGGTTGGAATGAGCAGTTCTTC.

The chain has TRBV9 and TRBJ2-1; 15 nucleotides match TRBD2. The CDR3 length is 18 residues. J lost 7 bases, V lost 3 bases, and 11 bases had no gene match. Germline lookup yields CDR1 SGDLS and CDR2 YYNGEE. DNA of the CDR3: TGTGCCAGCAGCGCACCCCGGACTAGCGGGGGGGCGACAAATGAGCAGTTCTTC. As protein: CASSAPRTSGGATNEQFF.

This chain links TRBV28 with TRBJ2-3; 11 nucleotides match TRBD2. J gave up 4 bases and V 0 bases, and 6 bases lay outside the gene matches. This CDR3 region has 17 residues. Germline V gene lookup returns CDR1 MDHEN and CDR2 SYDVKM. CDR3 sequence (DNA): TGTGCCAGCAGTTTATGGAATAGCGGGGGGGCCGCAGATACGCAGTATTTT. Its protein product is CASSLWNSGGAADTQYF.

V and J are TRBV28 and TRBJ2-5; 8 nucleotides agree with TRBD2. Germline loops: CDR1 MDHEN, CDR2 SYDVKM. V shed 6 bases, J shed 2 bases, and the junction held 11 bases outside the gene matches. The length of the CDR3 is 16 residues. This chain's CDR3 is CASRALGGAEQETQYF. The CDR3 region has the DNA TGTGCCAGCAGAGCGCTCGGGGGGGCCGAACAAGAGACCCAGTACTTC.

Sample share makes this clone medium-sized. The gene calls are TRBV9 and TRBJ2-5; no definite D call. Trimming cost V 0 bases and J 5 bases, with 14 bases left between them. This CDR3 has 15 amino acids. From germline, CDR1 is SGDLS and CDR2 YYNGEE. CDR3 amino acids: CASSVVKGLGETQYF. The CDR3 DNA is TGTGCCAGCAGCGTAGTTAAGGGCTTAGGGGAGACCCAGTACTTC.

The gene calls are TRBV9 and TRBJ1-1, with TRBD1 matching 7 bases. Per germline, CDR1 SGDLS and CDR2 YYNGEE. V lost 3 bases and J lost 2; bases outside the gene matches: 4. The CDR3 loop spans 14 amino acids. CDR3 protein: CASSAGQTNTEAFF. Here the CDR3 DNA reads TGTGCCAGCAGCGCGGGACAGACCAACACTGAAGCTTTCTTT.

Comment on this clone: The sample contains more than one DNA sequence encoding this CDR3. The CDR3 coding sequence is TGCGCCAGCAGCCAAGTGGGGGAAACCTACGAGCAGTACTTC. As protein: CASSQVGETYEQYF. The V gene is TRBV4-1, the J gene TRBJ2-7; D is possibly TRBD1 or TRBD2 (5 bases each). The CDR3 is 14 residues long. The ends were cut back, 1 base at V and 2 bases at J, with 9 bases in the middle. The germline gives CDR1 MGHRA, CDR2 YSYEKL.

The rearrangement joins TRBV11-2 to TRBJ2-1; 9 positions agree with TRBD2. V was pared by 5 bases and J by 4 bases, with 6 bases of the junction left unmatched. Germline lookup yields CDR1 SGHAT and CDR2 FQNNGV. The CDR3 extends over 15 amino acids. The CDR3 spells CASSPGLASYNEQFF. For the CDR3, the DNA is TGTGCCAGCAGCCCCGGACTAGCGTCATACAATGAGCAGTTCTTC.

V and J are TRBV2 and TRBJ2-3; 9 positions match TRBD2. V lost 1 base, J lost 6 bases, and 8 bases stayed unmatched. Germline loops: CDR1 SNHLY, CDR2 FYNNEI. This CDR3 contains 16 residues. The CDR3 region has the DNA TGTGCCAGCAGTGAAGGGCGGGGGGGCCAAGGTGATACGCAGTATTTT. Its translation is CASSEGRGGQGDTQYF.

The gene calls are TRBV10-3 and TRBJ2-2; 10 bases agree with TRBD2. The J segment lost 1 base and the V segment lost 6 bases, leaving 11 bases of the junction unmatched. Looked up from germline, CDR1 is ENHRY and CDR2 is SYGVKD. This CDR3 comprises 18 residues. The CDR3 sequence: CAISPTSGPRWNTGELFF. The CDR3, as DNA: TGTGCCATCAGCCCGACTAGCGGGCCCCGTTGGAACACCGGGGAGCTGTTTTTT.